This entry describes one T cell receptor beta chain. This sample was taken from a study of cytomegalovirus exposure and HLA in healthy donors. 13 Jbeta primers and 60 Vbeta primers were used for the PCR. Profiling relied on immunoSEQ multiplex PCR, and the TCRdb table lists in-frame clones only, not all of them. The sample carries about 160,000 clones, roughly 80% recorded once. The CDR3 extends over 14 amino acids. Germline assignment: CDR1 SGHVS and CDR2 FQNEAQ. Sequencing used PBMCs. The receptor's source is a woman in her 50s in good health and CMV-seronegative. The gene calls are TRBV7-8 and TRBJ2-5; no reliable D call. The assigned J gene may be wrong: the sequence end matches TRBJ2-7 better. The CDR3 coding sequence is TGTGCCAGCATCCCCAGGCTTTCGTCCTACGAGCAGTACTTC. Its protein product is CASIPRLSSYEQYF.